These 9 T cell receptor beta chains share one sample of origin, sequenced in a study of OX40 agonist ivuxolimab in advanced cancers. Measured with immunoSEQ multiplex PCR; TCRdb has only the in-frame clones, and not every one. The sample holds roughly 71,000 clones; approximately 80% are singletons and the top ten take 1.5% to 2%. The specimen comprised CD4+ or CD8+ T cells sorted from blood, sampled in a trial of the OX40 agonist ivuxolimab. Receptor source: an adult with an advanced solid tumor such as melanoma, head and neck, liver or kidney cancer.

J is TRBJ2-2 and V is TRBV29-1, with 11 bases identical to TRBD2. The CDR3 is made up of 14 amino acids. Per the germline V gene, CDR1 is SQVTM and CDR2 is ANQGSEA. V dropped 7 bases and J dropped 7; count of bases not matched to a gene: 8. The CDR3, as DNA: TGCAGCGGTGAGACTAGCGGGACGGACGGGGAGCTGTTTTTT. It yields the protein CSGETSGTDGELFF.

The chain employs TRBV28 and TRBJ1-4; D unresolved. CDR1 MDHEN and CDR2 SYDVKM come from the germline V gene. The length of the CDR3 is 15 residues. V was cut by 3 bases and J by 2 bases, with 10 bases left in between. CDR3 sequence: CASSFWGSTNEKLFF. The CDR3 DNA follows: TGTGCCAGCAGTTTTTGGGGATCGACTAATGAAAAACTGTTTTTT.

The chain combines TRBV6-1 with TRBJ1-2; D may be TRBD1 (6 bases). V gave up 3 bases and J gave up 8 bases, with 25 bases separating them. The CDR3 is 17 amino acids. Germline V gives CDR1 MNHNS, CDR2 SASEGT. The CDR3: CASSEPGGGTRLLGYTF. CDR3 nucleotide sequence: TGTGCCAGCAGTGAGCCCGGGGGCGGGACCCGTCTCTTGGGCTACACCTTC.

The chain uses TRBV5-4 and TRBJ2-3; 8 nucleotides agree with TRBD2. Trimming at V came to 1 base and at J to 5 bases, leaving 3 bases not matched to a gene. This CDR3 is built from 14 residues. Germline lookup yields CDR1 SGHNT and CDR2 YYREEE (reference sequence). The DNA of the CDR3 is TGTGCCAGCAGCTTGTCGGGGGGGCGAGATACGCAGTATTTT. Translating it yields CASSLSGGRDTQYF.

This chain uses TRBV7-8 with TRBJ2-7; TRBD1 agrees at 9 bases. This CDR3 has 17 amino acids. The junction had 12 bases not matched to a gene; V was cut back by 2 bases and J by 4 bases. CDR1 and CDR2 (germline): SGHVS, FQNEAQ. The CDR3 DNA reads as TGTGCCAGCAGCTTAACCCTCGGGACAGGGCAGGAATACGAGCAGTACTTC. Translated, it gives CASSLTLGTGQEYEQYF.

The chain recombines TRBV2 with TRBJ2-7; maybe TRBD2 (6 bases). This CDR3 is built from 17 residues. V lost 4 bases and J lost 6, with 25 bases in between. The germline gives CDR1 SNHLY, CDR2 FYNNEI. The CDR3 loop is CASSGIYRRESRGEQYF. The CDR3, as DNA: TGTGCCAGCAGTGGGATTTATCGGAGGGAATCCCGGGGCGAGCAGTACTTC.

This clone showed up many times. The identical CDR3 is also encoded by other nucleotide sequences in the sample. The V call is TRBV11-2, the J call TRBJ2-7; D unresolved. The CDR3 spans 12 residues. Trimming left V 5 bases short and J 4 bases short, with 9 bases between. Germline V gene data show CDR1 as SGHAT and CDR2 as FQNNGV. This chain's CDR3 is CASSLSPYEQYF. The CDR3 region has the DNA TGTGCCAGCAGCCTTAGCCCGTACGAGCAGTACTTC.

The CDR3 sequence is CASSRDPLNEQFF. In DNA form, the CDR3 reads TGTGCCAGCTCAAGGGACCCCCTCAATGAGCAGTTCTTC. The genes are TRBV18 and TRBJ2-1; D may correspond to TRBD1 or TRBD2 (5 bases each). Trimming cost V 5 bases and J 6 bases, with 11 bases left between them. Germline assignment: CDR1 KGHSH and CDR2 LQKENI. The CDR3 is made up of 13 amino acids.

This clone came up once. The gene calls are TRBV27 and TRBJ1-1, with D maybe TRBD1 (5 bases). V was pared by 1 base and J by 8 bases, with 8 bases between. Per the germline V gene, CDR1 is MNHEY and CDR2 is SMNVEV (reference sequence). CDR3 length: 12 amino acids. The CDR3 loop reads CASSLYQGEAFF. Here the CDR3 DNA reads TGTGCCAGCAGTTTATATCAGGGCGAAGCTTTCTTT.